The clone carrying this T cell receptor (beta chain) has a count of ten or more. TCRdb reprocessed the 5' RACE reads with MiXCR, giving one entry per CDR3 protein. Among 25,000 to 35,000 distinct CDR3 sequences listed, under 6% were seen once. The CDR3 has 15 residues. V shed 5 bases and J 5 bases; nucleotides not matched to a gene: 11. CDR1 and CDR2 (germline): SGHTA, FQGNSA. The sample originates from a study of early T cells in non-severe SARS-CoV-2 infection. Sequenced sample: whole blood. This chain connects TRBV7-2 to TRBJ1-2, with TRBD1 matching over 7 bases. The TCR originated in an adult who was a healthcare worker with PCR-confirmed SARS-CoV-2 infection or an uninfected control (not recorded which). CDR3 in amino acids: CASSQGDRVGYGYTF. The CDR3 region has the DNA TGTGCCAGCAGCCAAGGGGACAGAGTGGGGTATGGCTACACCTTC.